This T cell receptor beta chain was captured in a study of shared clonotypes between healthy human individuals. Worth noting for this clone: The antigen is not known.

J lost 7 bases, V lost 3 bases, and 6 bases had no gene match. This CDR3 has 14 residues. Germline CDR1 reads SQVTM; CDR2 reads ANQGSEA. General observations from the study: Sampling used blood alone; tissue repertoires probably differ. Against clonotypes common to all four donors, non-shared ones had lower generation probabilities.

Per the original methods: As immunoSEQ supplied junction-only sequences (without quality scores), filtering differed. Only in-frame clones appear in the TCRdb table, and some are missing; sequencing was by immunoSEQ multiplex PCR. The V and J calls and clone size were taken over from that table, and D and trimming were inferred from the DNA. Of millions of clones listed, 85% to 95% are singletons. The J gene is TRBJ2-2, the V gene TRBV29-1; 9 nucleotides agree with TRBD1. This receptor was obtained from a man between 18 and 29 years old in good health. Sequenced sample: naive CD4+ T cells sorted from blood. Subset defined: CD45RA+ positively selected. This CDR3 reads CSVDRTGAGGELFF. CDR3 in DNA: TGCAGCGTTGATCGGACAGGGGCTGGCGGGGAGCTGTTTTTT.